This TCR beta chain was identified during a study of cytomegalovirus exposure and HLA in healthy donors. The CDR3 has 16 amino acids. The junction had 5 bases not matched to a gene; V was cut back by 1 base and J by 5 bases. Germline values: CDR1 SGHRS, CDR2 YFSETQ. PCR amplification relied on 60 Vbeta primers (plus 13 Jbeta primers). Measured with immunoSEQ multiplex PCR; TCRdb has only the in-frame clones, and not every one. The sample includes around 170,000 clones, over 80% of them seen just once. This receptor was identified in a girl aged 5 to 17 in good health and CMV-seropositive. V gene TRBV5-1 combines with J gene TRBJ2-1, with 11 bases matching TRBD2. The sequenced sample was PBMCs. The CDR3, as DNA: TGCGCCAGCAGCTTGAGACTAGCGGGGCCTAACAATGAGCAGTTCTTC. Its protein is CASSLRLAGPNNEQFF.